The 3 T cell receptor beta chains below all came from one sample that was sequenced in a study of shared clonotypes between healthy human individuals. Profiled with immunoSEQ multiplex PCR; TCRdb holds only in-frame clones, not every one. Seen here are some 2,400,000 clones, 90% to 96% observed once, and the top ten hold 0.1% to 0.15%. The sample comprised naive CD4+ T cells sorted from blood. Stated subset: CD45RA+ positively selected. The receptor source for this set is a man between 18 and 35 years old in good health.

The CDR3 coding sequence is TGTGCCAGCAACCATCACCCCGGCCGGCCCTACGAGCAGTACTTC. Its protein product is CASNHHPGRPYEQYF. This sequence joins TRBV5-5 and TRBJ2-7; D gene uncertain. CDR3 size: 15 residues. CDR1 and CDR2 (germline): SGHKS, YYEKEE (reference sequence). V dropped 6 bases and J dropped 2 bases, with 18 bases sitting between them. Full variable domain (remainder filled in from reference TRBV5-5 and TRBJ2-7): DAGVTQSPTHLIKTRGQQVTLRCSPISGHKSVSWYQQVLGQGPQFIFQYYEKEERGRGNFPDRFSARQFPNYSSELNVNALLLGDSALYLCASNHHPGRPYEQYFGPGTRLTVT.

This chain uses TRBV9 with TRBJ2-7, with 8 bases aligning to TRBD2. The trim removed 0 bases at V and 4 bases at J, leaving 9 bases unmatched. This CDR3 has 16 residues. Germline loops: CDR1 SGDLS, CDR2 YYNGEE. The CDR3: CASSVDWSSGTYEQYF. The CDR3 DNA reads TGTGCCAGCAGCGTAGATTGGAGTAGCGGGACATACGAGCAGTACTTC.

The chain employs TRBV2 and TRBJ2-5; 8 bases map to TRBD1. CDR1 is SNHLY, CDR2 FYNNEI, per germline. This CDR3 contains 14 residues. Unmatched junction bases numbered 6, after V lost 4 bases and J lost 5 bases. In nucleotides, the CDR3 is TGTGCCAGCAGTGCGGACAGGGCGATGGAGACCCAGTACTTC. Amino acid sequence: CASSADRAMETQYF.